Each of the 25 T cell receptor beta chains below was sequenced from the same sample in a study of cytomegalovirus exposure and HLA in healthy donors. Method: immunoSEQ multiplex PCR; TCRdb's copy keeps in-frame clones and lacks some. The sample contains roughly 48,000 clones, about 93% of which appear only once. The sequencing input was PBMCs. These receptors were obtained from a woman between 18 and 29 years old in good health and CMV-seropositive.

This chain connects TRBV4-3 to TRBJ2-1; weak D call: TRBD2 (5 bases). CDR3 length: 16 residues. Trimming pared 1 base from V and 6 bases from J, leaving 16 bases between. Germline V gives CDR1 LGHNA, CDR2 YSLEER. CDR3 in amino acids: CASSQVSWTEINEQFF. In DNA, the CDR3 is TGCGCCAGCAGCCAAGTATCGTGGACTGAGATCAATGAGCAGTTCTTC.

This rearrangement joins TRBV19 to TRBJ2-1, with TRBD2 matching 7 bases. CDR1 and CDR2 from the germline V gene are LNHDA and SQIVND (reference sequence). J lost 4 bases, V lost 3 bases, and 3 bases had no gene match. This CDR3 spans 14 amino acids. CDR3 amino acids: CASSILADYNEQFF. In nucleotides, the CDR3 is TGTGCCAGTAGTATCCTAGCGGATTACAATGAGCAGTTCTTC.

Points on this clone: The junction differs from germline at one of its ends, possibly a read error. V usage is TRBV7-6 and J usage is TRBJ2-2; the match to TRBD2 covers 10 bases. The CDR3 has 15 amino acids. Germline V gene data show CDR1 as SGHVS and CDR2 as FNYEAQ. CDR3 sequence (DNA): TGTGCCAGCAGCCTAGCGGGAGCCACCACCGGGGAGCTGTTTTTT. This codes for CASSLAGATTGELFF.

This clone occurred once. The chain has TRBV19 and TRBJ2-1, with TRBD2 identical over 14 bases. Germline lookup yields CDR1 LNHDA and CDR2 SQIVND (reference sequence). After removal of 9 bases from V and 7 bases from J, the junction contained 17 bases not matched to a gene. This CDR3 comprises 18 residues. The CDR3 region is CASRGTSGREGGRNEQFF. CDR3 nucleotides: TGTGCCAGCCGTGGGACTAGCGGGAGAGAGGGGGGCCGGAATGAGCAGTTCTTC.

The chain is built from TRBV28 and TRBJ1-2; D ambiguous. Germline V lookup: CDR1 MDHEN, CDR2 SYDVKM. The CDR3 loop spans 13 amino acids. Trimming left V 2 bases short and J 8 bases short, with 12 bases between. Here the CDR3 DNA reads TGTGCCAGCAGTTTAATGGCGACAAGCGGCTACACCTTC. It encodes CASSLMATSGYTF.

This clone is a singleton in its sample. The V gene is TRBV19, the J gene TRBJ1-1; 10 nucleotides agree with TRBD1. This CDR3 has 17 amino acids. CDR1 and CDR2 from the germline V gene are LNHDA and SQIVND (reference sequence). V shed 2 bases and J 0 bases; nucleotides not matched to a gene: 6. Here the CDR3 reads CASSIPRQGALNTEAFF. The DNA for the CDR3 is TGTGCCAGTAGTATACCCCGACAGGGGGCGTTGAACACTGAAGCTTTCTTT. The full variable domain, rest sourced from reference TRBV19 and TRBJ1-1, is DGGITQSPKYLFRKEGQNVTLSCEQNLNHDAMYWYRQDPGQGLRLIYYSQIVNDFQKGDIAEGYSVSREKKESFPLTVTSAQKNPTAFYLCASSIPRQGALNTEAFFGQGTRLTVV.

V gene TRBV2 combines with J gene TRBJ2-1; 10 nucleotides agree with TRBD2. V shed 6 bases, J shed 6 bases, and the junction held 5 bases outside the gene matches. Per the germline V gene, CDR1 is SNHLY and CDR2 is FYNNEI. This CDR3 has 14 amino acids. DNA of the CDR3: TGTGCCAGCAGAACCGGGACTAGCGCCAATGAGCAGTTCTTC. Translation: CASRTGTSANEQFF.

The chain employs TRBV10-1 and TRBJ1-1; TRBD1 matches 8 bases. With 3 bases clipped from V and 8 bases from J, the junction kept 8 bases outside the gene matches. This CDR3 spans 14 amino acids. Germline V gene sequence: CDR1 WNHNN, CDR2 SYGVQD (reference sequence). The CDR3 DNA reads TGCGCCAGCAGTGATTTCAGGGGGCAAGAAGAAGCTTTCTTT. As protein: CASSDFRGQEEAFF.

This chain links TRBV30 with TRBJ1-6, with unresolved D. V lost 4 bases and J lost 2, with 6 bases in between. The CDR3 consists of 13 residues. CDR1 and CDR2 (germline): GTSNPN, SVGIG (reference sequence). CDR3 nucleotides: TGTGCCTGGAAGCAGGCCTATAATTCACCCCTCCACTTT. This translates into CAWKQAYNSPLHF.

V usage is TRBV27 and J usage is TRBJ2-3; 12 nucleotides line up with TRBD2. V shed 3 bases, J shed 2 bases, and the junction held 3 bases outside the gene matches. The CDR3 has 16 amino acids. CDR1 is MNHEY, CDR2 SMNVEV, per germline (reference sequence). CDR3 nucleotides: TGTGCCAGCAGTTTCCTAGCGGGAGGGTTCACAGATACGCAGTATTTT. It yields the protein CASSFLAGGFTDTQYF.

In DNA, the CDR3 is TGTGCCAGCCATCGGTCCGGGGGGGGCACTGAAGCTTTCTTT. This gives the protein CASHRSGGGTEAFF. The gene calls are TRBV27 and TRBJ1-1, with D perhaps TRBD1 (5 bases). Germline loops: CDR1 MNHEY, CDR2 SMNVEV (reference sequence). The CDR3 contains 14 residues. Trimming pared 8 bases from V and 4 bases from J, leaving 17 bases between.

J is TRBJ1-1 and V is TRBV2; tentatively, D is TRBD1 (6 bases). Trimming left V 2 bases short and J 4 bases short, with 14 bases between. This CDR3 contains 15 residues. Germline V gene sequence: CDR1 SNHLY, CDR2 FYNNEI. In DNA form, the CDR3 reads TGTGCCAGCAGTGAATCGGGACACCCGAGCACTGAAGCTTTCTTT. This sequence encodes CASSESGHPSTEAFF.

V gene TRBV28 combines with J gene TRBJ2-1, with 11 bases aligning to TRBD2. V trimming: 7 bases; J trimming: 3 bases; junction bases outside the gene matches: 2. The V gene's germline CDR1 is MDHEN and CDR2 SYDVKM. This CDR3 contains 14 residues. Here the CDR3 reads CASIAGGGYNEQFF. CDR3 DNA: TGTGCCAGCATAGCGGGAGGGGGCTACAATGAGCAGTTCTTC.

This clone has a single count. V is TRBV11-1 and J is TRBJ2-7; 9 bases line up with TRBD2. With V trimmed by 1 base and J by 6 bases, 7 bases remained unmatched. CDR1 and CDR2 (germline): SGHAT, FQDESV (reference sequence). The CDR3 spans 15 residues. For the CDR3, the DNA is TGTGCCAGCAGCTTAGGGGGTAGCGGGAGATCCGAGCAGTACTTC. Amino acids: CASSLGGSGRSEQYF.

This rearrangement joins TRBV5-6 to TRBJ2-7, with TRBD1 identical over 7 bases. Per the germline V gene, CDR1 is SGHDT and CDR2 is YYEEEE. The CDR3 length is 13 residues. The ends lost 0 bases at V and 6 bases at J; junction bases unmatched: 3. Written as DNA, the CDR3 is TGTGCCAGCAGCTTGGGGGGACAGTCCGAGCAGTACTTC. This codes for CASSLGGQSEQYF.

The chain combines TRBV6-6 with TRBJ2-7; 15 positions agree with TRBD2. The CDR3 consists of 15 residues. J was trimmed by 7 bases and V by 5 bases; bases with no gene match: 6. CDR1 and CDR2 from the germline V gene are MNHNY and SVGAGI (reference sequence). The CDR3: CASSGGLAGGSEQYF. The CDR3 region has the DNA TGTGCCAGCAGTGGGGGACTAGCGGGAGGAAGTGAGCAGTACTTC.

The V gene is TRBV13, the J gene TRBJ2-7; possible D gene TRBD1, 6 bases. V dropped 2 bases and J dropped 3 bases, with 14 bases sitting between them. The CDR3 sequence is 15 residues long. CDR1 is PRHDT, CDR2 FYEKMQ, per germline (reference sequence). The CDR3 is CASSLTFRGYYEQYF. CDR3 nucleotide sequence: TGTGCCAGCAGCTTAACTTTCAGGGGATACTACGAGCAGTACTTC. The whole variable domain, filled in from reference TRBV13 and TRBJ2-7, reads AAGVIQSPRHLIKEKRETATLKCYPIPRHDTVYWYQQGPGQDPQFLISFYEKMQSDKGSIPDRFSAQQFSDYHSELNMSSLELGDSALYFCASSLTFRGYYEQYFGPGTRLTVT.

The V gene is TRBV5-3, the J gene TRBJ2-7; 7 nucleotides agree with TRBD1. TRBV5-3 counts as an open reading frame of uncertain function. This CDR3 spans 12 amino acids. The trim removed 6 bases at V and 3 bases at J, leaving 3 bases unmatched. CDR3 in DNA: TGTGCCAGAAAGGGGGCTTACTACGAGCAGTACTTC. Its translation is CARKGAYYEQYF.

This chain joins TRBV28 and TRBJ2-7, with 11 bases lining up with TRBD1. This CDR3 has 15 amino acids. V shed 5 bases and J 2 bases; nucleotides not matched to a gene: 5. From germline, CDR1 is MDHEN and CDR2 SYDVKM. CDR3 protein: CASSLGQGAPYEQYF. The CDR3 bases are TGTGCCAGCAGTCTCGGACAGGGGGCCCCCTACGAGCAGTACTTC.

This chain connects TRBV10-2 to TRBJ2-4, with TRBD1 identical over 9 bases. V dropped 2 bases and J dropped 8; count of bases not matched to a gene: 13. The CDR3 sequence is 17 residues long. Germline V gene sequence: CDR1 WSHSY, CDR2 SAAADI. The CDR3 sequence is CASSEGAGQGSLDIQYF. CDR3 nucleotides: TGCGCCAGCAGTGAGGGTGCCGGACAGGGGAGTTTAGACATTCAGTACTTC.

This chain joins TRBV6-1 and TRBJ1-2; D possibly corresponds to TRBD1 (5 bases). This CDR3 is 15 amino acids long. The germline V and J ends were trimmed by 10 bases and 4 bases, with 22 bases remaining between them. The germline V gene encodes CDR1 MNHNS and CDR2 SASEGT. This CDR3 reads CAIAGGSSTPYGYTF. DNA for the CDR3: TGTGCCATAGCGGGGGGGTCATCAACCCCCTATGGCTACACCTTC.

The V gene is TRBV7-2, the J gene TRBJ2-5; 8 bases line up with TRBD1. Germline V gene lookup returns CDR1 SGHTA and CDR2 FQGNSA. The CDR3 length is 14 residues. V was pared by 1 base and J by 2 bases, with 0 bases of the junction left unmatched. The CDR3 region is CASSLGTGQETQYF. CDR3 bases: TGTGCCAGCAGCTTAGGGACAGGGCAAGAGACCCAGTACTTC.

This sequence joins TRBV11-3 and TRBJ2-2, with TRBD1 matching 7 bases. The CDR3 totals 18 residues. The ends lost 0 bases at V and 4 bases at J; junction bases unmatched: 11. CDR1 is SGHNT, CDR2 YENEEA, per germline. The DNA for the CDR3 is TGTGCCAGCAGCTTAGAATCCCGGGACAGTTTCTCCACCGGGGAGCTGTTTTTT. Residues: CASSLESRDSFSTGELFF. The entire variable domain, with the rest obtained from reference TRBV11-3 and TRBJ2-2, is as follows: EAGVVQSPRYKIIEKKQPVAFWCNPISGHNTLYWYLQNLGQGPELLIRYENEEAVDDSQLPKDRFSAERLKGVDSTLKIQPAELGDSAVYLCASSLESRDSFSTGELFFGEGSRLTVL.

CDR3 nucleotides: TGTGCCAGCAGCCCAGGGACTAGCGGGTTCGACAATGAGCAGTTCTTC. It is translated as CASSPGTSGFDNEQFF. The chain links TRBV5-4 to TRBJ2-1; 12 bases agree with TRBD2. There are 16 residues in the CDR3. Looked up from germline, CDR1 is SGHNT and CDR2 is YYREEE (reference sequence). The V and J ends lost 4 bases and 5 bases, in that order; junction bases with no gene match: 7.

The chain carries TRBV11-2 and TRBJ1-2, with 12 positions matching TRBD1. The CDR3 extends over 16 amino acids. V lost 5 bases to trimming and J lost 7 bases; unmatched junction nucleotides: 11. Germline V gives CDR1 SGHAT, CDR2 FQNNGV. The CDR3 bases are TGTGCCAGCAGCGCAGCTACCGGGACAGGGGGCACTGGCTACACCTTC. The encoded protein is CASSAATGTGGTGYTF.